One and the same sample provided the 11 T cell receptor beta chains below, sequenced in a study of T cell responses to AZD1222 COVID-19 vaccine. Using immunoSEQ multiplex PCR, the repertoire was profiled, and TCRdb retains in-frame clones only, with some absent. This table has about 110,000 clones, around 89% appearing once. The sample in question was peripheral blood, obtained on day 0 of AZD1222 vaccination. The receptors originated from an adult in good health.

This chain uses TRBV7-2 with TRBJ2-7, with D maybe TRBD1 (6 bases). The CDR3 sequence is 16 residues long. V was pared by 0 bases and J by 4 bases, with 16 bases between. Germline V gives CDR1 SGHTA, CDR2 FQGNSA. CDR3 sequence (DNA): TGTGCCAGCAGCTTAGCAGGGACACAACGAGGTTACGAGCAGTACTTC. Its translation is CASSLAGTQRGYEQYF.

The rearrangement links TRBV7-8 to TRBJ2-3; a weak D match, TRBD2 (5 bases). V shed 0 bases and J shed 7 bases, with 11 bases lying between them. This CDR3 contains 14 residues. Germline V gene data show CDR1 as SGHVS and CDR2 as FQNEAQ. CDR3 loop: CASSLAEGRNTQYF. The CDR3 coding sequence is TGTGCCAGCAGCTTAGCCGAGGGCCGGAATACGCAGTATTTT. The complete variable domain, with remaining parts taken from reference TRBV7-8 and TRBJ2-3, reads GAGVSQSPRYKVAKRGQDVALRCDPISGHVSLFWYQQALGQGPEFLTYFQNEAQLDKSGLPSDRFFAERPEGSVSTLKIQRTQQEDSAVYLCASSLAEGRNTQYFGPGTRLTVL.

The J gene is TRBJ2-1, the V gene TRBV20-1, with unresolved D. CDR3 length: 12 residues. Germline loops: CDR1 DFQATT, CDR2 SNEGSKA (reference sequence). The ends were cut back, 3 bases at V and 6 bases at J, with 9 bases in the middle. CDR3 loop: CSASSHPNEQFF. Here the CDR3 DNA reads TGCAGTGCTAGTTCACATCCCAATGAGCAGTTCTTC.

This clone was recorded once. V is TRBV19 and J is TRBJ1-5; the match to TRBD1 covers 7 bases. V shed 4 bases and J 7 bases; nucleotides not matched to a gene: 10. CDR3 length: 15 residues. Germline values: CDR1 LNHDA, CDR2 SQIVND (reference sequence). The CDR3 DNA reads TGTGCCAGTAGTAATACAGGGGAAAGTAGCCAGCCCCAGCATTTT. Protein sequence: CASSNTGESSQPQHF. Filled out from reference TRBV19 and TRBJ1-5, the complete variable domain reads DGGITQSPKYLFRKEGQNVTLSCEQNLNHDAMYWYRQDPGQGLRLIYYSQIVNDFQKGDIAEGYSVSREKKESFPLTVTSAQKNPTAFYLCASSNTGESSQPQHFGDGTRLSIL.

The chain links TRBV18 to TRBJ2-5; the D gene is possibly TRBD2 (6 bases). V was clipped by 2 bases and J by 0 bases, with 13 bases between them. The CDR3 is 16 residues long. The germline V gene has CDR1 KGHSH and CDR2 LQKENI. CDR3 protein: CASSPTISGHQETQYF. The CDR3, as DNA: TGTGCCAGCTCACCAACGATTAGCGGCCACCAAGAGACCCAGTACTTC.

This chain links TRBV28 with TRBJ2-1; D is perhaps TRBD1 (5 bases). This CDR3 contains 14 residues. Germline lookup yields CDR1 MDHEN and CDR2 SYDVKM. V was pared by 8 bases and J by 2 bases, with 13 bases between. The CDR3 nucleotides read TGTGCCAGCCGTCGGCAGGGTACCTACAATGAGCAGTTCTTC. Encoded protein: CASRRQGTYNEQFF.

Written as DNA, the CDR3 is TGTGCCAGCAGCCTGACTAGCTTAAGCTACAATGAGCAGTTCTTC. It is translated as CASSLTSLSYNEQFF. This rearrangement joins TRBV6-4 to TRBJ2-1; 7 bases align to TRBD2. V shed 6 bases, J shed 3 bases, and the junction held 8 bases outside the gene matches. Germline CDR1 and CDR2: MRHNA and SNTAGT. This CDR3 contains 15 residues.

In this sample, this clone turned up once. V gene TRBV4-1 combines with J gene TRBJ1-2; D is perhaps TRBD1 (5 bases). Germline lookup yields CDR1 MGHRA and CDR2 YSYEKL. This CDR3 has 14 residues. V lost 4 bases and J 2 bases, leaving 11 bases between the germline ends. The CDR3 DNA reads TGCGCCAGCAGCCCACCAACAGGAAACTATGGCTACACCTTC. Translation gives CASSPPTGNYGYTF.

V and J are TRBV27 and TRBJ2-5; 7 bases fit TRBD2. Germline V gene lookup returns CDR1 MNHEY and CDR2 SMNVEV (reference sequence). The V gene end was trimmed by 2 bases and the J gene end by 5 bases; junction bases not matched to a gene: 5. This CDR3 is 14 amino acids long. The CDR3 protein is CASSLGRGGETQYF. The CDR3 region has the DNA TGTGCCAGCAGTTTAGGGAGGGGAGGGGAGACCCAGTACTTC.

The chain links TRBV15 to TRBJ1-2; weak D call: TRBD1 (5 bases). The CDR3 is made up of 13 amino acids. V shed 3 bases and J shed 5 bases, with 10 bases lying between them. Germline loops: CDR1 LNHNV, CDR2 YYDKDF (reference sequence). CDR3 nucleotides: TGTGCCACCAGCAGTGGACAACTTTATGGCTACACCTTC. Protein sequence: CATSSGQLYGYTF.

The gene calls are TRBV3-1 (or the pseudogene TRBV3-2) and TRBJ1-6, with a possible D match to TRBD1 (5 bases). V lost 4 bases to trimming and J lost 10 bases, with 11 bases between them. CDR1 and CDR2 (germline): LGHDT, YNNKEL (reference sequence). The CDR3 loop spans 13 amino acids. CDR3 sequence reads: CASSRRGRSPLHF. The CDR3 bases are TGTGCCAGCAGCCGTCGGGGGAGGTCACCCCTCCACTTT.